This T cell receptor beta chain was identified during a study of identical twins. Findings of the study overall: Zero-insertion analyses might be partly confounded by invariant T cells like MAIT and iNKT.

V was shortened by 10 bases and J by 0 bases, with 12 bases between the two germline ends. The CDR3 length is 14 residues. With regard to this clonotype: Antigen unknown.

TCRdb reprocessed the 5' RACE reads with MiXCR, giving one entry per CDR3 protein. The sample contains fewer than 500,000 distinct CDR3 sequences, roughly 24% of which appear only once. The sample was also linked to a second study, of T cells expressing NK-cell markers. This second report adds: Repertoire data for TCR beta were derived from sorted T cells (CD3+CD56+NKG2C+, CD3+CD56+NKG2C- and CD3+CD56-NKG2C+).

V and J are TRBV12-3 or TRBV12-4 and TRBJ2-2, with a tentative D call TRBD1 (6 bases). Sequences were obtained from CD4+ T cells sorted from blood. This clonotype originated in a young woman in good health. DNA of the CDR3: TGTGCCACCTCCGGACAGACGAACACCGGGGAGCTGTTTTTT. As protein: CATSGQTNTGELFF.